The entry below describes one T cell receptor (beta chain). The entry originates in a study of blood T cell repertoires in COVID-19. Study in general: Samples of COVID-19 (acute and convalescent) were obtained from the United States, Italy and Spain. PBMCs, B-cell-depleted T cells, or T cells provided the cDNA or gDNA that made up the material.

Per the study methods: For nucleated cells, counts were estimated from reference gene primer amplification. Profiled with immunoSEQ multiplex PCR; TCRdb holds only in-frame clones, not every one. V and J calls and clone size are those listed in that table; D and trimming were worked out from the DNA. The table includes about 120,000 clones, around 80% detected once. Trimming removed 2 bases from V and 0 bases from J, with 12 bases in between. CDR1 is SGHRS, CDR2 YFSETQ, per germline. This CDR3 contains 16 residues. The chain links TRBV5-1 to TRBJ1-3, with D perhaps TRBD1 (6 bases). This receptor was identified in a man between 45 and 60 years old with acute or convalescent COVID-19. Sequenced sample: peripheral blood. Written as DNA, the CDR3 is TGCGCCAGCAGCTTAACAGGGTTAGGCTCTGGAAACACCATATATTTT. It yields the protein CASSLTGLGSGNTIYF.